The 18 T cell receptor beta chains presented below share a single source sample, sequenced in a study of cytomegalovirus exposure and HLA in healthy donors. In the PCR, 60 Vbeta and 13 Jbeta primers were used. The protocol was immunoSEQ multiplex PCR, while the TCRdb copy is restricted to in-frame clones and leaves out a portion. The table lists about 160,000 clones, more than 70% of them singletons, with roughly 1.5% in the top ten. Sequencing was done on a sample of PBMCs. The source of these receptors is a male donor in good health and CMV-seronegative.

This clone was found a few times. This chain joins TRBV18 and TRBJ1-1; 9 bases fit TRBD1. The germline V gene has CDR1 KGHSH and CDR2 LQKENI. V lost 6 bases to trimming and J lost 1 base; unmatched junction nucleotides: 3. The CDR3 has 14 residues. This CDR3 is CASSEGQGNTEAFF. The CDR3 nucleotides are TGTGCCAGCTCCGAGGGACAGGGGAACACTGAAGCTTTCTTT.

This sequence joins TRBV9 and TRBJ2-1, with 8 positions matching TRBD2. Trimming cost V 4 bases and J 2 bases; bases outside gene matches: 11. The CDR3 is 17 amino acids. Looked up from germline, CDR1 is SGDLS and CDR2 is YYNGEE. CDR3 nucleotide sequence: TGTGCCAGCAGCCAGACGCCTACTAGCGGAACCTACAATGAGCAGTTCTTC. This translates into CASSQTPTSGTYNEQFF. Full variable domain (outside the CDR3, taken from reference TRBV9 and TRBJ2-1): DSGVTQTPKHLITATGQRVTLRCSPRSGDLSVYWYQQSLDQGLQFLIQYYNGEERAKGNILERFSAQQFPDLHSELNLSSLELGDSALYFCASSQTPTSGTYNEQFFGPGTRLTVL.

The chain links TRBV29-1 to TRBJ1-1, with 9 bases fitting TRBD1. J lost 1 base, V lost 7 bases, and 7 bases had no gene match. The germline V gene has CDR1 SQVTM and CDR2 ANQGSEA. The CDR3 has 14 amino acids. The CDR3 DNA sequence: TGCAGCGCCGGGACAGGGTGGAAGAACACTGAAGCTTTCTTT. Translated: CSAGTGWKNTEAFF.

The V gene is TRBV28, the J gene TRBJ2-5; TRBD2 is a possible D gene (6 bases). Germline V gene data show CDR1 as MDHEN and CDR2 as SYDVKM. CDR3 size: 14 residues. With 3 bases removed from V and 7 bases from J, the gap between germline ends came to 15 bases. CDR3 region: CASSFWGDGATQYF. The CDR3, as DNA: TGTGCCAGCAGTTTTTGGGGGGATGGGGCGACCCAGTACTTC.

The table lists this clone with a count of one. The chain employs TRBV2 and TRBJ2-3, with 10 bases aligning to TRBD2. The V gene end was trimmed by 4 bases and the J gene end by 0 bases; junction bases not matched to a gene: 7. This CDR3 is built from 17 residues. Per germline, CDR1 SNHLY and CDR2 FYNNEI. CDR3 protein: CASSGIAGGPSTDTQYF. For the CDR3, the DNA is TGTGCCAGCAGTGGAATAGCGGGAGGCCCTAGCACAGATACGCAGTATTTT.

The rearrangement links TRBV5-1 to TRBJ2-3, with a possible D match to TRBD2 (5 bases). Germline V gene lookup returns CDR1 SGHRS and CDR2 YFSETQ. V was shortened by 4 bases and J by 5 bases, with 17 bases between the two germline ends. The CDR3 covers 15 residues. The CDR3 DNA follows: TGCGCCAGCAGCCCCCCGAGGGCGGGCCAAGATACGCAGTATTTT. It codes for CASSPPRAGQDTQYF.

This chain connects TRBV2 to TRBJ2-5; 8 bases are a match to TRBD2. This CDR3 is built from 13 residues. The germline V gene encodes CDR1 SNHLY and CDR2 FYNNEI. The V and J ends lost 6 bases and 4 bases, in that order; junction bases with no gene match: 4. The DNA of the CDR3 is TGTGCCAGCAGGACGGGGGGGTTAGAGACCCAGTACTTC. This codes for CASRTGGLETQYF.

On this clone itself: Other DNA sequences within the sample encode an identical CDR3. This chain connects TRBV20-1 to TRBJ2-5, with unresolved D. In germline, CDR1 is DFQATT, CDR2 SNEGSKA (reference sequence). This CDR3 spans 11 amino acids. The V and J ends lost 0 bases and 5 bases respectively, with 4 bases between them. The CDR3 DNA reads TGCAGTGCTAGAGATCGGGAGACCCAGTACTTC. Translated, it gives CSARDRETQYF.

A single count supports this clone. This chain connects TRBV11-2 to TRBJ1-2; tentative D call: TRBD1 (5 bases). The CDR3 is 13 residues long. V was clipped by 6 bases and J by 3 bases, with 11 bases between them. Germline V gene data show CDR1 as SGHAT and CDR2 as FQNNGV. The CDR3 DNA reads as TGTGCCAGCAGGTTCTCGGGGGACTATGGCTACACCTTC. As protein: CASRFSGDYGYTF.

This sequence joins TRBV27 and TRBJ1-1, with D maybe TRBD1 (5 bases). The germline V gene encodes CDR1 MNHEY and CDR2 SMNVEV (reference sequence). Between the trimmed V and J ends, which lost 5 bases and 1 base, there was a span of 17 bases. The CDR3 is 16 amino acids. CDR3 nucleotides: TGTGCCAGCAGTCCGTATTCAGGGTTGGGGAACACTGAAGCTTTCTTT. Its translation is CASSPYSGLGNTEAFF.

Only a few counts were recorded for this clone. The CDR3 DNA is TGTGCCAGCAGCCCCCGGGTTCACCAGAATGAGCAGTTCTTC. This codes for CASSPRVHQNEQFF. V usage is TRBV7-2 and J usage is TRBJ2-1; D unresolved. V was cut by 5 bases and J by 7 bases, with 15 bases left in between. CDR1 and CDR2 (germline): SGHTA, FQGNSA. This CDR3 is 14 amino acids long.

The CDR3 sequence is CASSQAGTRETQYF. The DNA of the CDR3 is TGTGCCAGCAGCCAAGCCGGGACACGAGAGACCCAGTACTTC. This chain uses TRBV14 with TRBJ2-5, with D possibly being TRBD1 (6 bases). The CDR3 has 14 amino acids. Trimming stripped 1 base from V and 4 bases from J, with 10 bases between. The germline V gene encodes CDR1 SGHDN and CDR2 FVKESK.

V is TRBV14 and J is TRBJ2-3, with D uncertain. The CDR3 runs to 13 residues. Germline CDR1 SGHDN, CDR2 FVKESK. The V end was cut by 1 base, the J end by 6 bases, with 8 bases between. CDR3 sequence: CASSQVRVDTQYF. The CDR3 DNA reads TGTGCCAGCAGCCAAGTACGAGTGGATACGCAGTATTTT.

This chain links TRBV18 with TRBJ1-4; D might be TRBD1 (5 bases). Germline V gene data show CDR1 as KGHSH and CDR2 as LQKENI. The CDR3 runs to 12 residues. Trimming left V 7 bases short and J 8 bases short, with 11 bases between. The CDR3 DNA is TGTGCCAGCTACCGGGAGGGGGAAAAACTGTTTTTT. Protein sequence: CASYREGEKLFF.

This rearrangement joins TRBV20-1 to TRBJ2-1; D gene unclear. Trimming shortened V by 3 bases and J by 9 bases, and 9 bases separated the two germline ends. The CDR3 extends over 11 amino acids. CDR1 DFQATT and CDR2 SNEGSKA come from the germline V gene (reference sequence). CDR3 protein: CSASSPGEQFF. In DNA, the CDR3 is TGCAGTGCTAGTAGTCCTGGTGAGCAGTTCTTC.

This clone came up a few times. This chain joins TRBV29-1 and TRBJ2-7; TRBD2 might be the D (6 bases). The CDR3 has 11 residues. Germline V gene data show CDR1 as SQVTM and CDR2 as ANQGSEA. Trimming took off 7 bases at V and 3 bases at J, with 10 bases between the two ends. CDR3 sequence reads: CSAPGGYEQYF. For the CDR3, the DNA is TGCAGCGCCCCCGGGGGCTACGAGCAGTACTTC.

The genes are TRBV9 and TRBJ2-5; TRBD1 aligns across 7 bases. Trimming cost V 0 bases and J 6 bases; bases outside gene matches: 5. This CDR3 comprises 14 residues. CDR1 and CDR2 (germline): SGDLS, YYNGEE. DNA of the CDR3: TGTGCCAGCAGCGTAGGGACAGGTGAAAAGACCCAGTACTTC. Its protein product is CASSVGTGEKTQYF.

This chain connects TRBV7-8 to TRBJ1-3; the match to TRBD1 covers 7 bases. Germline CDR1 reads SGHVS; CDR2 reads FQNEAQ. The CDR3 is 16 amino acids. Trimming took 5 bases from V and 2 from J; bases not matched to a gene: 9. CDR3 amino acids: CASSVQTGTAGNTIYF. The CDR3 DNA is TGTGCCAGCAGCGTACAGACAGGGACCGCTGGAAACACCATATATTTT.